The present entry profiles one T cell receptor (beta chain) with its context. The antigen is not known. This sample was included in a study of response to subunit inactivated influenza vaccine. Whole-study findings and limits: Few new T cells, the authors suggested, are recruited by each seasonal influenza vaccination.

The ends were cut back, 4 bases at V and 5 bases at J, with 15 bases in the middle. Germline values: CDR1 SGHRS, CDR2 YFSETQ. The CDR3 is 15 amino acids. Each CDR3 protein gets one entry after TCRdb re-called the RT-PCR reads with MiXCR. The sample includes more than 600,000 distinct CDR3 sequences, 15% to 20% of them seen just once. The chain uses TRBV5-1 and TRBJ2-2; D might be TRBD2 (6 bases). This clonotype was obtained from a man aged 45 to 65 who received an inactivated influenza vaccine. The specimen comprised PBMCs from blood, sampled roughly 5 days after vaccination. CDR3 sequence (DNA): TGCGCCAGCAGCCAGGTAGCGGAGGCAACCGGGGAGCTGTTTTTT. Amino acids: CASSQVAEATGELFF.